These 19 T cell receptor beta chains were sequenced from one sample in a study of cytomegalovirus exposure and HLA in healthy donors. Primers included in the PCR were 60 Vbeta and 13 Jbeta primers. The protocol was immunoSEQ multiplex PCR, while the TCRdb copy is restricted to in-frame clones and leaves out a portion. Of tens of thousands of clones listed, 84% are singletons. Sequenced sample: PBMCs. The source is a woman between 45 and 65 years old in good health and CMV-seronegative.

Concerning this clone itself: Other DNA sequences in this sample translate to the same CDR3. The rearrangement links TRBV9 to TRBJ1-1, with a tentative D call TRBD1 (5 bases). The CDR3 has 14 amino acids. V was trimmed by 2 bases and J by 0 bases, leaving 8 bases between them. The V gene's germline CDR1 is SGDLS and CDR2 YYNGEE. CDR3 residues: CASSVGGMNTEAFF. In DNA form, the CDR3 reads TGTGCCAGCAGCGTCGGGGGGATGAACACTGAAGCTTTCTTT.

V gene TRBV28 combines with J gene TRBJ2-5, with unresolved D. Deletions cut 2 bases from V and 2 bases from J, with 9 bases between. CDR1 is MDHEN, CDR2 SYDVKM, per germline. This CDR3 is 14 amino acids long. The CDR3 DNA reads as TGTGCCAGCAGTTTAGAAAGAGTTCAAGAGACCCAGTACTTC. Its translation is CASSLERVQETQYF. The entire variable domain, with the rest obtained from reference TRBV28 and TRBJ2-5, is as follows: DVKVTQSSRYLVKRTGEKVFLECVQDMDHENMFWYRQDPGLGLRLIYFSYDVKMKEKGDIPEGYSVSREKKERFSLILESASTNQTSMYLCASSLERVQETQYFGPGTRLLVL.

The V call is TRBV30, the J call TRBJ2-1, with D perhaps matching TRBD2 (7 bases). The CDR3 is made up of 16 amino acids. CDR1 is GTSNPN and CDR2 is SVGIG in the germline V gene (reference sequence). V lost 0 bases to trimming and J lost 0 bases, with 12 bases between them. The CDR3 nucleotides are TGTGCCTGGAGTGTGAGGGGGGGGAGCTCCTACAATGAGCAGTTCTTC. It translates to CAWSVRGGSSYNEQFF.

The chain carries TRBV18 and TRBJ1-4; 7 nucleotides match TRBD1. Losses at the gene ends were 3 bases for V and 5 bases for J; bases not matched to a gene: 9. The length of the CDR3 is 16 residues. CDR1 is KGHSH and CDR2 is LQKENI in the germline V gene. The CDR3 DNA reads as TGTGCCAGCTCACCGGAGCCGGGACAGCGAAATGAAAAACTGTTTTTT. Protein sequence: CASSPEPGQRNEKLFF.

The chain couples TRBV27 to TRBJ1-1, with TRBD1 matching over 10 bases. From germline, CDR1 is MNHEY and CDR2 SMNVEV (reference sequence). J lost 5 bases, V lost 2 bases, and 5 bases had no gene match. The CDR3 runs 15 residues. The CDR3 coding sequence is TGTGCCAGCAGTTTAGGGACAGGGGTAGGGACTGAAGCTTTCTTT. This codes for CASSLGTGVGTEAFF.

This clone appeared once. V and J are TRBV11-3 and TRBJ2-5; TRBD1 aligns across 7 bases. With 5 bases clipped from V and 0 bases from J, the junction kept 6 bases outside the gene matches. CDR3 length: 15 residues. CDR1 SGHNT and CDR2 YENEEA come from the germline V gene. CDR3 region: CASSPKGTDQETQYF. DNA for the CDR3: TGTGCCAGCAGCCCTAAAGGGACAGACCAAGAGACCCAGTACTTC.

As DNA, the CDR3 is TGCGCCAGCAGCTGGGGACTAGCGGGAGAAAACGAGCAGTACTTC. This encodes CASSWGLAGENEQYF. The chain carries TRBV5-1 and TRBJ2-7, with 14 bases that match TRBD2. Unmatched junction bases numbered 4, after V lost 3 bases and J lost 5 bases. Germline CDR1 SGHRS, CDR2 YFSETQ. The CDR3 totals 15 residues.

This clone was seen a single time. This sequence joins TRBV6-5 and TRBJ2-5, with a weak D call TRBD2 (5 bases). The V gene lost 6 bases and the J gene lost 3 bases, with 8 bases spanning the gap. The germline V gene encodes CDR1 MNHEY and CDR2 SVGAGI. The CDR3 extends over 12 amino acids. The DNA of the CDR3 is TGTGCCAGCAGGGTCGGGGAAGAGACCCAGTACTTC. Translating it yields CASRVGEETQYF.

The chain employs TRBV27 and TRBJ2-1; 8 bases agree with TRBD2. In germline, CDR1 is MNHEY, CDR2 SMNVEV (reference sequence). Unmatched junction bases numbered 3, after V lost 8 bases and J lost 0 bases. The CDR3 spans 14 residues. DNA of the CDR3: TGTGCCAGCCGGGGGGGTAGCTCCTACAATGAGCAGTTCTTC. Protein product: CASRGGSSYNEQFF.

This sequence joins TRBV6-6 and TRBJ2-5; 7 bases agree with TRBD1. The CDR3 has 14 amino acids. J lost 4 bases, V lost 6 bases, and 8 bases had no gene match. Per germline, CDR1 MNHNY and CDR2 SVGAGI (reference sequence). This CDR3 reads CASSRTGARETQYF. CDR3 sequence (DNA): TGTGCCAGCAGCCGTACAGGGGCGAGAGAGACCCAGTACTTC.

The gene calls are TRBV30 and TRBJ2-5, with TRBD2 matching 11 bases. Germline V gene lookup returns CDR1 GTSNPN and CDR2 SVGIG (reference sequence). The CDR3 is 17 amino acids. V shed 4 bases and J 5 bases; nucleotides not matched to a gene: 15. DNA of the CDR3: TGTGCCTGGACACCGCCCGGGACTAGCGGCCTCGGGGAGACCCAGTACTTC. Residues: CAWTPPGTSGLGETQYF.

The V call is TRBV19, the J call TRBJ2-7; weak D call: TRBD2 (5 bases). V lost 3 bases, J lost 4 bases, and 10 bases lay in between. From germline, CDR1 is LNHDA and CDR2 SQIVND (reference sequence). This CDR3 has 13 amino acids. The CDR3 nucleotides are TGTGCCAGTAGTATGGACGGACTGTACGAGCAGTACTTC. It codes for CASSMDGLYEQYF.

The chain couples TRBV5-4 to TRBJ1-2, with TRBD1 matching over 7 bases. The CDR3 is made up of 15 amino acids. The germline V gene encodes CDR1 SGHNT and CDR2 YYREEE (reference sequence). J gave up 5 bases and V 0 bases, and 7 bases lay outside the gene matches. The CDR3 protein is CASSLAGGKGYGYTF. Here the CDR3 DNA reads TGTGCCAGCAGCTTGGCAGGGGGTAAAGGGTATGGCTACACCTTC.

This rearrangement joins TRBV19 to TRBJ1-2, with a possible D match to TRBD1 (6 bases). The CDR3 spans 18 residues. V lost 4 bases and J 4 bases, leaving 25 bases between the germline ends. Per the germline V gene, CDR1 is LNHDA and CDR2 is SQIVND (reference sequence). The CDR3 bases are TGTGCCAGTAGTACACGAACCGGGAAAGTGGACAGAATCTATGGCTACACCTTC. It is translated as CASSTRTGKVDRIYGYTF.

This chain joins TRBV5-4 and TRBJ2-3; 7 nucleotides match TRBD1. With V trimmed by 2 bases and J by 3 bases, 6 bases remained unmatched. There are 15 residues in the CDR3. Germline values: CDR1 SGHNT, CDR2 YYREEE (reference sequence). The CDR3: CASSLRQGGTDTQYF. CDR3 sequence (DNA): TGTGCCAGCAGCTTACGACAGGGTGGTACAGATACGCAGTATTTT.

The CDR3 is CASSNVGAGTTKNIQYF. CDR3 DNA: TGTGCCAGCAGCAATGTGGGGGCTGGTACGACCAAAAACATTCAGTACTTC. The chain combines TRBV7-8 with TRBJ2-4; perhaps TRBD1 as D (6 bases). Germline V CDR1 and CDR2: SGHVS, FQNEAQ. V was pared by 5 bases and J by 2 bases, with 19 bases between. This CDR3 has 17 residues.

The chain combines TRBV18 with TRBJ1-1; TRBD1 is a possible D gene (5 bases). The CDR3 is made up of 13 amino acids. CDR1 and CDR2 (germline): KGHSH, LQKENI. V shed 6 bases and J shed 3 bases, with 11 bases lying between them. The CDR3 DNA is TGTGCCAGCTCCCTCGACAGATACACTGAAGCTTTCTTT. It translates to CASSLDRYTEAFF. The entire variable domain, with the rest obtained from reference TRBV18 and TRBJ1-1, is as follows: NAGVMQNPRHLVRRRGQEARLRCSPMKGHSHVYWYRQLPEEGLKFMVYLQKENIIDESGMPKERFSAEFPKEGPSILRIQQVVRGDSAAYFCASSLDRYTEAFFGQGTRLTVV.

The chain has TRBV19 and TRBJ1-4, with 8 bases fitting TRBD1. V was clipped by 9 bases and J by 3 bases; unmatched bases: 9. Germline V gives CDR1 LNHDA, CDR2 SQIVND (reference sequence). This CDR3 contains 15 residues. The CDR3 sequence: CASNDRGFPNEKLFF. The CDR3 DNA is TGTGCCAGCAACGACAGGGGTTTCCCTAATGAAAAACTGTTTTTT.

The chain uses TRBV29-1 and TRBJ2-1, with D tentatively TRBD1 (7 bases). This CDR3 is built from 13 residues. Per germline, CDR1 SQVTM and CDR2 ANQGSEA. With 1 base removed from V and 6 bases from J, the gap between germline ends came to 10 bases. CDR3 in amino acids: CSVEGQGGNEQFF. CDR3 nucleotide sequence: TGCAGCGTTGAAGGTCAGGGGGGCAATGAGCAGTTCTTC.